In its sample, the clone carrying this T cell receptor beta chain was seen once. This CDR3 has 15 residues. V lost 2 bases and J lost 2, with 13 bases in between. CDR1 SGHDN and CDR2 FVKESK come from the germline V gene. The protocol was immunoSEQ multiplex PCR, while the TCRdb copy is restricted to in-frame clones and leaves out a portion. The repertoire includes around 80,000 clones, 90% to 95% of them detected once, and 1.1% sits in the top ten. This sample was taken from a study of T cell changes during pregnancy in multiple sclerosis. This receptor was taken from a female donor with multiple sclerosis, enrolled in a pregnancy study. The material was peripheral blood, obtained in the second trimester of pregnancy. The V gene is TRBV14, the J gene TRBJ2-7; D perhaps matches TRBD1 (6 bases). The CDR3 sequence: CASSQQGTETYEQYF. In DNA, the CDR3 is TGTGCCAGCAGCCAACAGGGGACGGAGACCTACGAGCAGTACTTC.